Listed below are T cell receptor beta chains from one sample, sequenced in a study of neurological immune-mediated disorders. TCRdb analysed the 5' RACE reads with MiXCR anew, one entry per CDR3 protein. The sample records about 120,000 distinct CDR3 sequences, about 3.4% being singletons. The sequenced sample was PBMCs. Receptors originate from a woman in her 30s with multiple sclerosis. Both conserved end residues are part of each CDR3. A D gene is named only where the DNA matches it firmly. Clone size is stated in some rows and not others, as once, few, many or a class when expanded.

TGTGCCAGCAGTCCTGAATGGGGCCAAGAGACCCAGTACTTC,CASSPEWGQETQYF,-,TRBV7-2,many,TRBJ2-5
TGCGCCAGCATGCTTCGCCGCAGCACAGATACGCAGTATTTT,CASMLRRSTDTQYF,-,TRBV5-1,many,TRBJ2-3
TGCAGTGCTAGAGATCCCAGAGGCATGAACACTGAAGCTTTCTTT,CSARDPRGMNTEAFF,-,TRBV20-1,many,TRBJ1-1
TGCGCCAGCAGCCCGGCAGACAGCCGCGGCTATGGCTACACCTTC,CASSPADSRGYGYTF,-,TRBV5-1,many,TRBJ1-2
TGTGCCAGCAGCTTTGGACAGGGTGAAGAGCAGTACTTC,CASSFGQGEEQYF,TRBD1,TRBV7-6,-,TRBJ2-7
TGTGCCAGTAGTATATTGGGGGAGAGGGAGTTCTTC,CASSILGEREFF,-,TRBV19,-,TRBJ2-1
TGTGCCAGCAGCTTAGACTTGCTAGCGGGAGCAGATACGCAGTATTTT,CASSLDLLAGADTQYF,TRBD2,TRBV7-9,many,TRBJ2-3
TGTGCCACACAACCGGGACTAGCGGCCACAGATACGCAGTATTTT,CATQPGLAATDTQYF,TRBD2,TRBV15,many,TRBJ2-3
TGTGCCAGCAGCTTGCCGGGCCCCGAGAGCACCTTC,CASSLPGPESTF,-,TRBV5-5,many,TRBJ1-2
TGCAGTGCTAGCCTGTACAGGGGGCACTCCTACGAGCAGTACTTC,CSASLYRGHSYEQYF,TRBD1,TRBV20-1,many,TRBJ2-7
TGTGCCAGTAGTACCGCGGGGAAGGCTTGGTTCTTC,CASSTAGKAWFF,-,TRBV19,many,TRBJ2-1
TGCAGTGCTAGACCCGGACCCTATGGCTACACCTTC,CSARPGPYGYTF,-,TRBV20-1,many,TRBJ1-2
TGTGCCAGCAGTTTTAGTTTGGGGAGGAACACTGAAGCTTTCTTT,CASSFSLGRNTEAFF,-,TRBV12-3/TRBV12-4,many,TRBJ1-1
TGCGCCAGCAGCCACCACCTCCAGGGGGCTAGGACTGAAGCTTTCTTT,CASSHHLQGARTEAFF,TRBD1,TRBV4-1,many,TRBJ1-1
TGTGCCAGCAGTTACCCAGACAGAGCCCAAGAGACCCAGTACTTC,CASSYPDRAQETQYF,-,TRBV6-5,many,TRBJ2-5
TGTGCCAGCAGACTTCAACGCTCTGGGGCCAACGTCCTGACTTTC,CASRLQRSGANVLTF,-,TRBV2,many,TRBJ2-6
TGTGCCAGCAGCTCCAAGAACAGGGAGGGTGGGACCCAGTACTTC,CASSSKNREGGTQYF,-,TRBV7-2,many,TRBJ2-5
TGCGCCAGCAACTTCGGGACAGGGAACACCGGGGAGCTGTTTTTT,CASNFGTGNTGELFF,TRBD1,TRBV5-1,many,TRBJ2-2
TGTGCCAGCAGTTTTAGGGGCAGCTACACCTTC,CASSFRGSYTF,-,TRBV12-3/TRBV12-4,many,TRBJ1-2
TGCGCCAGCAGCCCGGGGGGAGGAGGGAGGAACACTGAAGCTTTCTTT,CASSPGGGGRNTEAFF,-,TRBV5-1,many,TRBJ1-1
TGCAGTGCTAGAGATCCGAGGGGAAGGGGGACCGGGGAGCTGTTTTTT,CSARDPRGRGTGELFF,-,TRBV20-1,many,TRBJ2-2
TGTGCCAGCAGATTCAGACAGGCTACCACTAGCACAGATACGCAGTATTTT,CASRFRQATTSTDTQYF,-,TRBV6-1,many,TRBJ2-3
TGCAGCGTTGAAGAAGGTGAGCAGTTCTTC,CSVEEGEQFF,-,TRBV29-1,many,TRBJ2-1
TGTGCCAGCAGCCAAGATCTCGGCTACACCTTC,CASSQDLGYTF,-,TRBV3-1,many,TRBJ1-2
TGTGCCAGCAGCTTCCAGGGCTACGAGCAGTACTTC,CASSFQGYEQYF,-,TRBV7-9,many,TRBJ2-7
TGTGCCAGCAGTTCACAGGGGACTCTGGCTGGAAACACCATATATTTT,CASSSQGTLAGNTIYF,TRBD1,TRBV12-3/TRBV12-4,many,TRBJ1-3
TGTGCCAGTGCTAGCGGGACCTACAATGAGCAGTTCTTC,CASASGTYNEQFF,TRBD2,TRBV18,many,TRBJ2-1
TGTGCCAGCAGCCAAGGAGTCGAGAGCAATCAGCCCCAGCATTTT,CASSQGVESNQPQHF,-,TRBV3-1,many,TRBJ1-5
TGTGCCAGCAGTAAGGTGGGGCGGGGACTAGTTGATTTTGAGCAGTTCTTC,CASSKVGRGLVDFEQFF,TRBD2,TRBV12-3/TRBV12-4,many,TRBJ2-1
TGTGCCAGCAGCAGACAGGGTCCAAACATTCAGTACTTC,CASSRQGPNIQYF,TRBD1,TRBV12-3/TRBV12-4,-,TRBJ2-4
TGTGCCAGCAGTTTCGGGACTAGCGAGCAGTACTTC,CASSFGTSEQYF,TRBD2,TRBV6-5,many,TRBJ2-7
TGTGCCAGCAGTTTCAAGGGAAGCAATCAGCCCCAGCATTTT,CASSFKGSNQPQHF,-,TRBV12-3/TRBV12-4,many,TRBJ1-5
TGTGCCAGCAGTGTTGGGCCGATCGCTGAAGCTTTCTTT,CASSVGPIAEAFF,-,TRBV25-1,-,TRBJ1-1
TGTGCCAGTAGTTATCTGCGGACCTTGAGGTACACTGAAGCTTTCTTT,CASSYLRTLRYTEAFF,-,TRBV6-2/TRBV6-3,-,TRBJ1-1
TGCGCCAGCAGTGGGACAGTGAACACCGGGGAGCTGTTTTTT,CASSGTVNTGELFF,-,TRBV10-1,many,TRBJ2-2
TGTGCCAGCAGCTACGGACTAGCGGTTACTAGCACAGATACGCAGTATTTT,CASSYGLAVTSTDTQYF,TRBD2,TRBV7-9,many,TRBJ2-3
TGTGCCAGCAGCCGAATTGGGGGGGATAAGACCCAGAATTTT,CASSRIGGDKTQNF,-,TRBV7-6,-,TRBJ1-5
TGCGCCAGCAGTCAATCCGGGCTCTCCTACGAGCAGTACTTC,CASSQSGLSYEQYF,-,TRBV5-1,many,TRBJ2-7
TGCGCCTCATTATCCGGGACCTCCCTCTACGAGCAGTACTTC,CASLSGTSLYEQYF,-,TRBV10-2,many,TRBJ2-7
TGTGCCAGCAGCTATATAGCGGGATTCACAGATACGCAGTATTTT,CASSYIAGFTDTQYF,TRBD2,TRBV6-5,many,TRBJ2-3
TGTGCCAGCAGCTCCGCCTTAGGTCAGAACACTGAAGCTTTCTTT,CASSSALGQNTEAFF,-,TRBV7-6,many,TRBJ1-1
TGTGCCAGCAGTTACGAGACTAGCGGGAGCTACGAGCAGTACTTC,CASSYETSGSYEQYF,TRBD2,TRBV6-5,many,TRBJ2-7
TGTGCCAGCAGCTGGACAGGAGAATTCGACTCTGGGGCCAACGTCCTGACTTTC,CASSWTGEFDSGANVLTF,TRBD1,TRBV11-2,-,TRBJ2-6
TGTGCCAGCAGTAACTCGGGACTAGCACCCTACGAGCAGTACTTC,CASSNSGLAPYEQYF,TRBD2,TRBV27,many,TRBJ2-7
TGTGCCAGCTCTCATCCACAGGATCTAGCCAAAAACATTCAGTACTTC,CASSHPQDLAKNIQYF,-,TRBV18,many,TRBJ2-4
TGTGCCAGCAGTTTCCCTGGGGACAGCTCTGGAAACACCATATATTTT,CASSFPGDSSGNTIYF,TRBD1,TRBV12-3/TRBV12-4,many,TRBJ1-3
TGTGCCAGCCGCATAGCAGGGACAGGGGGCCTCACCGGGGAGCTGTTTTTT,CASRIAGTGGLTGELFF,TRBD1,TRBV7-2,few,TRBJ2-2
TGTGCCAGCTCACCGGGACAAGCTAATGAAAAACTGTTTTTT,CASSPGQANEKLFF,-,TRBV18,many,TRBJ1-4
TGTGCCAGCAGGGTGGACGACGTTCGTGGGACTGAAGCTTTCTTT,CASRVDDVRGTEAFF,-,TRBV6-5,few,TRBJ1-1
TGTGCCAGTAGAAAGAGCAATCAGCCCCAGCATTTT,CASRKSNQPQHF,-,TRBV19,many,TRBJ1-5
TGCAGTGCTAGAGATCCTCAGTTTGGCGAGCAGTACTTC,CSARDPQFGEQYF,-,TRBV20-1,many,TRBJ2-7
TGTGCCAGCAGCTTGGCCGCCTACGAGCAGTACTTC,CASSLAAYEQYF,-,TRBV5-6,medium-sized,TRBJ2-7
TGTGCCAGCAGCTTGACTCAAGAGACCCAGTACTTC,CASSLTQETQYF,-,TRBV5-6,many,TRBJ2-5
TGCGCCAGCACCAAACGTTACAGGGAGGACGAGCAGTACTTC,CASTKRYREDEQYF,-,TRBV5-1,-,TRBJ2-7